The 7 T cell receptor beta chains below all came from one sample that was sequenced in a study of blood T cells in healthy people across ages. Then a second PCR, running roughly 7 to 11 cycles, was carried out with a sample-barcoded 5' primer and a J-beta primer mix. MiXCR was run by TCRdb on the 5' RACE reads, yielding one entry per CDR3 protein. Of approximately 730,000 distinct CDR3 sequences in the sample, about 53% were seen once. The material sequenced was blood. These receptors were obtained from a man older than 75 in good health.

The rearrangement joins TRBV28 to TRBJ2-7, with D possibly matching TRBD1 (6 bases). Per germline, CDR1 MDHEN and CDR2 SYDVKM. V was trimmed by 5 bases and J by 5 bases, leaving 13 bases between them. CDR3 size: 13 residues. CDR3 nucleotides: TGTGCCAGCAGTACCAGGGGAGTAAACGAGCAGTACTTC. Amino acid sequence: CASSTRGVNEQYF.

This clonotype was recorded a few times. This chain uses TRBV20-1 with TRBJ2-1; no reliable D call. Germline CDR1 reads DFQATT; CDR2 reads SNEGSKA (reference sequence). The CDR3 has 12 amino acids. Trimming left V 6 bases short and J 5 bases short, with 11 bases between. The CDR3, as DNA: TGCAGTGCCCGACATGTAAACAATGAGCAGTTCTTC. Its protein is CSARHVNNEQFF.

This clonotype was seen a handful of times. The chain has TRBV25-1 and TRBJ1-6; 9 bases match TRBD1. CDR1 is MGHDK and CDR2 is SYGVNS in the germline V gene. CDR3 length: 15 residues. After removal of 3 bases from V and 6 bases from J, the junction contained 3 bases not matched to a gene. The CDR3 loop is CASSDGTGSNSPLHF. The CDR3 DNA sequence: TGTGCCAGCAGTGATGGGACAGGGAGTAATTCACCCCTCCACTTT. Combining the CDR3 with reference TRBV25-1 and TRBJ1-6 gives the whole variable domain EADIYQTPRYLVIGTGKKITLECSQTMGHDKMYWYQQDPGMELHLIHYSYGVNSTEKGDLSSESTVSRIRTEHFPLTLESARPSHTSQYLCASSDGTGSNSPLHFGNGTRLTVT.

The chain employs TRBV24-1 and TRBJ2-1; 11 nucleotides align to TRBD2. This CDR3 spans 15 amino acids. J gave up 5 bases and V 6 bases, and 5 bases lay outside the gene matches. Germline V gene data show CDR1 as KGHDR and CDR2 as SFDVKD. CDR3 in amino acids: CATSYSGLADNEQFF. CDR3 sequence (DNA): TGTGCCACCAGTTATTCGGGACTAGCGGACAATGAGCAGTTCTTC.

This chain links TRBV14 with TRBJ1-1; D remains unclear. CDR1 is SGHDN, CDR2 FVKESK, per germline. Trimming pared 4 bases from V and 1 base from J, leaving 13 bases between. The CDR3 runs to 15 residues. CDR3 residues: CASSPQTLPNTEAFF. Written as DNA, the CDR3 is TGTGCCAGCAGCCCCCAAACACTCCCGAACACTGAAGCTTTCTTT.

This chain links TRBV6-2 or TRBV6-3 with TRBJ1-2, with D possibly being TRBD1 (5 bases). Germline assignment: CDR1 MNHEY and CDR2 SVGEGT. CDR3 length equals 12 residues. The germline V and J ends were trimmed by 7 bases and 4 bases, with 10 bases remaining between them. The CDR3 sequence: CASTQGVYGYTF. The CDR3 region has the DNA TGTGCCAGCACTCAGGGTGTCTATGGCTACACCTTC.

The CDR3: CASSLEGAINYGYTF. The CDR3 DNA is TGTGCCAGCAGTTTAGAGGGGGCGATCAACTATGGCTACACCTTC. This chain links TRBV28 with TRBJ1-2, with TRBD1 matching 7 bases. The germline V gene has CDR1 MDHEN and CDR2 SYDVKM. The CDR3 totals 15 residues. V lost 2 bases, J lost 2 bases, and 5 bases stayed unmatched.